This TCR beta chain was sequenced for a study of T cell responses to AZD1222 COVID-19 vaccine. Study-wide findings and caveats: Donors, mostly white British, included more females; clonal diversity was possibly underestimated.

Assay used: immunoSEQ multiplex PCR; TCRdb lists only in-frame clones, some missing. The table lists about 140,000 clones, about 90% of them singletons. The length of the CDR3 is 13 residues. V lost 4 bases to trimming and J lost 2 bases, with 9 bases between them. The germline V gene has CDR1 KGHSH and CDR2 LQKENI. On this clone: The target antigen is unknown.

The sequences come from peripheral blood, collected on day 0 of AZD1222 vaccination. The sequence was collected from an adult in good health. The V call is TRBV18, the J call TRBJ2-7; TRBD2 might be the D (5 bases). Here the CDR3 reads CASSLPGTYEQYF. CDR3 coding DNA: TGTGCCAGCTCACTACCCGGGACCTACGAGCAGTACTTC.